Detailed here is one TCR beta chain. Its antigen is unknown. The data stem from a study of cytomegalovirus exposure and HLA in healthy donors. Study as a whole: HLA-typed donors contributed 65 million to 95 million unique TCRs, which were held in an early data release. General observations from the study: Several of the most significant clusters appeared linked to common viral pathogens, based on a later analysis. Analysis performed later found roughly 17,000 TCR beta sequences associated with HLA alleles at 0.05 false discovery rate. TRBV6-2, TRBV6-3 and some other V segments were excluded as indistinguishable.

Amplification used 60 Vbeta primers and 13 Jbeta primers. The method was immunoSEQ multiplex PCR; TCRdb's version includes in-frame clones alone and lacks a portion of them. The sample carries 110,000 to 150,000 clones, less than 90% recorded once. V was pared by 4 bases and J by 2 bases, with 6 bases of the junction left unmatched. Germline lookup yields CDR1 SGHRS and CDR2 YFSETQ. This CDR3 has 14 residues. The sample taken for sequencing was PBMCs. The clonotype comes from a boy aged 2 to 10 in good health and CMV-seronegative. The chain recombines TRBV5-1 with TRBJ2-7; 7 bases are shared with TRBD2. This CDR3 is CASSPPSGTYEQYF. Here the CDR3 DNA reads TGCGCCAGCAGCCCCCCTAGCGGTACCTACGAGCAGTACTTC. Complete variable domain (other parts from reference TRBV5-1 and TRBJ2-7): KAGVTQTPRYLIKTRGQQVTLSCSPISGHRSVSWYQQTPGQGLQFLFEYFSETQRNKGNFPGRFSGRQFSNSRSEMNVSTLELGDSALYLCASSPPSGTYEQYFGPGTRLTVT.